This entry is about one TCR beta chain. The antigen this receptor binds is unknown. A much larger clone differs by one base, so this may be a read error. TCR beta CDR3 regions were amplified from RNA transcripts. For the first round of RT-PCR on the TCR CDR3, the HTBI primer set was used together with the Qiagen OneStep RT-PCR kit. The libraries were constructed in a second round of multiplex PCR and then size-selected and purified. Libraries were sequenced paired-end with 100 bp reads on an Illumina HiSeq2000. The source study handled its data this way. SOAPnuke was used to process the raw data, throwing out any read that contained adapters or uncalled bases, had a mean Phred below 15, or lacked an exact constant-primer or identifier match. High-quality paired reads were merged using COPE v1.2.5, and each unique nucleotide sequence was defined as a clonotype. MiTCR v1.1 was used to align clonotypes to the IMGT TRBV, TRBD and TRBJ reference segments. Analysis was restricted to V-J combinations with a frequency above 0.0001, which covered roughly 99% of repertoires. A TCS score was defined as the ratio of F50 (clonal expansion) to E x V (chaos), with BLOSUM62-based TCRdist applied between CDR3 peptides within each V-J. Welch's t-statistics and random forest reduced roughly 540 V-J features to 10 to 15, which were used in a naive Bayes classifier (R e1071). TCRdb applied fastp at Q25 and MiXCR to the public reads, then kept only in-frame beta chains. CDR3 protein duplicates are merged, each entry listing the most common genes and DNA. For this entry, the V and J calls and clone size follow TCRdb and not the study's own pipeline. In this sample the table shows a few hundred thousand distinct CDR3 sequences, approximately 15% of which occur a single time. Clones ranked in the top ten supply 25% to 35% of the sample.

The record originates from a study of T cells in Graves' hyperthyroidism and ophthalmopathy (dated by TCRdb to about 2019). Notes on the research overall: Peripheral blood samples were taken at initial diagnosis, before any treatment was given. To identify distinguishing TCR V-J signatures, a discovery cohort of around 100 patients was used, comprising under 45 with Graves' ophthalmopathy and around 60 with stable Graves' hyperthyroidism. Prospective prediction of ophthalmopathy was tested in an independent validation cohort of 18 to 20 hyperthyroidism patients and 15 to 17 patients who later progressed to ophthalmopathy. The roughly 90 discovery patients were divided at random into training and test sets in a 7:3 ratio. In over five Graves' hyperthyroidism patients, the study also compared T-cell repertoires from thyroid tissue with T-cell repertoires from blood. Following sampling, methimazole starting at 30 mg daily was given to hyperthyroidism patients, and high-dose intravenous methylprednisolone was given to ophthalmopathy patients. The paper reports TCR Vbeta CDR3 sequencing of 130 to 150 peripheral blood samples: under 45 ophthalmopathy, roughly 80 hyperthyroidism and 17 progressor patients. Results and caveats for the whole study, not just this receptor: Sample size was not statistically predetermined, and investigators were not blinded to group allocation. During validation, the model predicted progression to ophthalmopathy a median of approximately six months ahead of onset, with around 71% sensitivity and roughly 72% specificity. Most expanded thyroid clonotypes (frequency above 0.001) were also detected in blood, a finding suggesting that blood repertoires may reflect thyroid immune responses. In cross-validation, a model built on a 13 V-J signature told ophthalmopathy apart from stable hyperthyroidism with approximately 90% sensitivity and around 83% specificity, and in testing the same model reached 80%/75%.

Hyperthyroidism patients were aged 18 to 65 years and newly diagnosed, with disease duration of less than 2 months. The study excluded patients with uncontrolled infections, other autoimmune diseases, pregnancy or lactation. Diagnoses relied on clinical symptoms, serum thyroxine and TRAb, thyroid ultrasound and orbital computed tomography. Blood from progressor patients was drawn when they were first diagnosed with hyperthyroidism, before any ophthalmopathy symptoms appeared. PBMCs were isolated from approximately 10 ml of fresh peripheral blood by Ficoll-Paque density gradient centrifugation. Patients classed as progressors first received a Graves' hyperthyroidism diagnosis and then went on to develop ophthalmopathy during follow-up. Total RNA was extracted with Trizol reagent, and quality was checked on an Agilent 2100 Bioanalyzer. The CDR3 goes from the cysteine to the phenylalanine over 12 residues. The CDR3 DNA has 36 bases and is translated from base 1. CDR1 and CDR2 (ENHRY, SYGVKD) derive from the germline V gene.

Sequenced input: blood. The chain is encoded by TRBV10-3 joined to TRBJ2-7; no D gene is confidently identified. The receptor was derived from a woman younger than 30 with Graves' hyperthyroidism that later progressed to Graves' ophthalmopathy. The DNA sequence is as follows: TGTGCCGTCAGTGAGTTTACCTACGAGCAGTACTTC. Translation gives CAVSEFTYEQYF.